Following are 2 T cell receptor beta chains from one sample sequenced in a study of CD8+ T cells in alopecia areata. The study sorted pooled cutaneous lymph node cells by CD4, CD8alpha, NKG2D, NKG2ACE and other markers. cDNA reverse transcribed from extracted RNA served as the sequencing template. The assay was immunoSEQ multiplex PCR, and TCRdb's table has in-frame clones only and misses some. This sample comprises around 300,000 clones, none seen once only. The source material was CD4+ T cells sorted from a lymph node. The receptor set was obtained from a C3H/HeJ mouse with alopecia areata. The mouse strain carries the MHC haplotype H2-k.

The sample holds a few counts of this clone. These gene names are mouse names. The read gets to within 4 residues of the CDR3 end, and the germline J gene fills in the rest. This sequence joins TRBV13-2 and TRBJ2-1, with 9 bases aligning to TRBD1. The V and J ends lost 2 bases and 5 bases, in that order; junction bases with no gene match: 11. Germline assignment: CDR1 NNHNN and CDR2 SYGAGS (reference sequence). The CDR3 is made up of 17 amino acids. CDR3 DNA (partial): TGTGCCAGCGGTGACGACTTTCCCGGGACAGGGAATGCT. Amino acids: CASGDDFPGTGNA. The complete CDR3 sequence is CASGDDFPGTGNAEQFF.

This clone was counted between two and nine times. Germline and genes: mouse. The read halts 4 residues ahead of the CDR3 end, with the missing end drawn from the germline J gene. V usage is TRBV31 and J usage is TRBJ2-2; weak D call: TRBD2 (6 bases). Germline loops: CDR1 GKSSPN, CDR2 SITVG. The CDR3 has 13 residues. V lost 1 base and J lost 5, with 8 bases in between. The chain's CDR3 is CAWSRGLTGQLYF. CDR3 DNA, as far as it was read: TGTGCCTGGAGTCGCGGACTGACCGGG.